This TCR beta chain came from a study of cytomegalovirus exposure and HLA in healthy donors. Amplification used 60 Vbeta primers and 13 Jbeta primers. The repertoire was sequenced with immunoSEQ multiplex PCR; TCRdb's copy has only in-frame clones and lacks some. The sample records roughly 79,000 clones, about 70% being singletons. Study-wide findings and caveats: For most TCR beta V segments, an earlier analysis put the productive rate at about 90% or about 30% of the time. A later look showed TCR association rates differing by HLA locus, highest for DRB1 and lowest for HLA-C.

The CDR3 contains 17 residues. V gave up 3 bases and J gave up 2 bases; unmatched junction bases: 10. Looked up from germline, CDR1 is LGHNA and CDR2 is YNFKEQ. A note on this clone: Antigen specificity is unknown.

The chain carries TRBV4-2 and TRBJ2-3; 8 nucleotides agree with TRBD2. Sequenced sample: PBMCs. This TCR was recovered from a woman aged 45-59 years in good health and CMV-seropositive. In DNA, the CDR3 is TGTGCCAGCAGCCAGGGGGTTGGACTAGCAGACACAGATACGCAGTATTTT. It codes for CASSQGVGLADTDTQYF.